Shown below are 27 T cell receptor beta chains from a single sample sequenced in a study of cytomegalovirus exposure and HLA in healthy donors. Primers included in the PCR were 60 Vbeta and 13 Jbeta primers. Profiling relied on immunoSEQ multiplex PCR, and the TCRdb table lists in-frame clones only, not all of them. Here the sample spans approximately 100,000 clones, roughly four fifths being singletons. Material: PBMCs. These receptors all come from a male donor in good health and CMV-seropositive.

The rearrangement links TRBV7-5 to TRBJ1-6. TRBV7-5 is reported as a pseudogene. The CDR3 is 16 residues long. This CDR3 reads CARSDWGGACNSPLHF. CDR3 DNA: TGTGCCAGAAGCGACTGGGGGGGGGCTTGTAATTCACCCCTCCACTTT.

The rearrangement links TRBV11-2 to TRBJ1-1; the match to TRBD1 covers 7 bases. The CDR3 totals 13 residues. V trimming: 6 bases; J trimming: 5 bases; junction bases outside the gene matches: 6. Germline CDR1 reads SGHAT; CDR2 reads FQNNGV. DNA for the CDR3: TGTGCCAGCAGTAGGACAGGCGAAACTGAAGCTTTCTTT. This gives the protein CASSRTGETEAFF.

The rearrangement joins TRBV27 to TRBJ2-7, with 8 positions matching TRBD1. This CDR3 contains 14 residues. In germline, CDR1 is MNHEY, CDR2 SMNVEV (reference sequence). The V and J ends lost 3 bases and 5 bases, in that order; junction bases with no gene match: 6. CDR3 residues: CASSFRDRSHEQYF. The CDR3 DNA reads as TGTGCCAGCAGTTTCCGGGACAGGAGCCACGAGCAGTACTTC.

The chain combines TRBV5-6 with TRBJ2-1, with TRBD2 identical over 12 bases. CDR1 is SGHDT, CDR2 YYEEEE, per germline. This CDR3 is built from 15 residues. J gave up 4 bases and V 3 bases, and 2 bases lay outside the gene matches. CDR3 sequence reads: CASSWGTSGYNEQFF. The CDR3 DNA follows: TGTGCCAGCAGCTGGGGGACTAGCGGGTACAATGAGCAGTTCTTC.

The J gene is TRBJ1-2, the V gene TRBV6-5; 7 nucleotides match TRBD1. J gave up 4 bases and V 5 bases, and 7 bases lay outside the gene matches. This CDR3 spans 14 amino acids. Per germline, CDR1 MNHEY and CDR2 SVGAGI. The CDR3 DNA is TGTGCCAGCAGTCTAGACAGGGCTAGCTATGGCTACACCTTC. Protein: CASSLDRASYGYTF.

This clone appeared once. The rearrangement uses TRBV27 and TRBJ2-2; D is perhaps TRBD1 (6 bases). Germline-derived CDR1 and CDR2 are MNHEY and SMNVEV (reference sequence). This CDR3 is built from 14 residues. Deletions cut 6 bases from V and 7 bases from J, with 15 bases between. CDR3 in amino acids: CASSWTVWNGELFF. The CDR3 DNA is TGTGCCAGCAGCTGGACAGTCTGGAACGGGGAGCTGTTTTTT.

The J gene is TRBJ2-7, the V gene TRBV6-5, with D perhaps matching TRBD1 (5 bases). V lost 3 bases and J lost 1, with 13 bases in between. Germline CDR1 reads MNHEY; CDR2 reads SVGAGI. CDR3 length: 15 amino acids. The CDR3 sequence is CASSYGADTSYEQYF. CDR3 sequence (DNA): TGTGCCAGCAGTTATGGGGCAGATACTTCCTACGAGCAGTACTTC.

This clone was seen only once. The chain links TRBV10-3 to TRBJ2-3, with 15 bases aligning to TRBD2. The CDR3 extends over 18 amino acids. The trim removed 6 bases at V and 4 bases at J, leaving 11 bases unmatched. Germline V CDR1 and CDR2: ENHRY, SYGVKD. The CDR3 here is CAIRPGLAGGVGPDTQYF. The CDR3 DNA reads as TGTGCCATCAGGCCGGGACTAGCGGGGGGAGTAGGACCAGATACGCAGTATTTT.

This clone has ten or more counts. V and J are TRBV28 and TRBJ2-7; TRBD1 aligns across 7 bases. The CDR3 runs to 17 residues. Germline CDR1 and CDR2: MDHEN and SYDVKM. With 3 bases clipped from V and 3 bases from J, the junction kept 14 bases outside the gene matches. CDR3 protein: CASSLHGQVVPFYEQYF. The CDR3 DNA reads TGTGCCAGCAGTTTGCATGGACAGGTCGTCCCCTTCTACGAGCAGTACTTC.

The CDR3 region is CASSIAPPTGITEAFF. In nucleotides, the CDR3 is TGTGCCAGCAGCATCGCCCCTCCAACAGGGATCACTGAAGCTTTCTTT. The genes are TRBV7-3 and TRBJ1-1; D is possibly TRBD1 (6 bases). The CDR3 is 16 residues long. V was cut by 5 bases and J by 4 bases, with 20 bases left in between. Germline values: CDR1 SGHTA, CDR2 FQGTGA.

This clone was seen only once. J is TRBJ2-3 and V is TRBV19, with D perhaps matching TRBD2 (6 bases). The CDR3 extends over 16 amino acids. Germline V CDR1 and CDR2: LNHDA, SQIVND (reference sequence). Trimming removed 5 bases from V and 5 bases from J, with 20 bases in between. CDR3 loop: CASSLGGVADGDTQYF. CDR3 in DNA: TGTGCCAGTAGTCTCGGAGGGGTGGCCGACGGAGATACGCAGTATTTT.

The chain uses TRBV4-1 and TRBJ1-1, with a weak D call TRBD1 (6 bases). The CDR3 length is 14 residues. The V gene's germline CDR1 is MGHRA and CDR2 YSYEKL. V was clipped by 3 bases and J by 6 bases, with 14 bases between them. CDR3 sequence reads: CASSQGWGQAEAFF. The DNA for the CDR3 is TGCGCCAGCAGCCAGGGTTGGGGACAAGCTGAAGCTTTCTTT.

The chain joins TRBV18 to TRBJ2-5; 10 positions match TRBD1. Per germline, CDR1 KGHSH and CDR2 LQKENI. This CDR3 is 14 amino acids long. V lost 6 bases to trimming and J lost 5 bases; unmatched junction nucleotides: 6. The CDR3 loop reads CASSGTGAGETQYF. CDR3 DNA: TGTGCCAGCTCCGGGACAGGGGCTGGCGAGACCCAGTACTTC.

This chain joins TRBV11-3 and TRBJ2-7; D call uncertain. The V gene's germline CDR1 is SGHNT and CDR2 YENEEA. The CDR3 has 13 amino acids. V was clipped by 1 base and J by 2 bases, with 6 bases between them. The CDR3 sequence: CASSLGGPYEQYF. CDR3 sequence (DNA): TGTGCCAGCAGCTTAGGTGGCCCCTACGAGCAGTACTTC.

The chain carries TRBV7-2 and TRBJ2-5; 7 nucleotides agree with TRBD2. CDR1 is SGHTA and CDR2 is FQGNSA in the germline V gene. The CDR3 is made up of 17 amino acids. With V trimmed by 1 base and J by 1 base, 9 bases remained unmatched. The CDR3 loop reads CASSLGVVAGSQETQYF. Written as DNA, the CDR3 is TGTGCCAGCAGCTTAGGGGTGGTAGCGGGTTCCCAAGAGACCCAGTACTTC. Variable domain in full (rest from reference TRBV7-2 and TRBJ2-5): GAGVSQSPSNKVTEKGKDVELRCDPISGHTALYWYRQSLGQGLEFLIYFQGNSAPDKSGLPSDRFSAERTGGSVSTLTIQRTQQEDSAVYLCASSLGVVAGSQETQYFGPGTRLLVL.

The chain recombines TRBV5-1 with TRBJ2-2, with 8 positions matching TRBD2. Per germline, CDR1 SGHRS and CDR2 YFSETQ. V was clipped by 0 bases and J by 0 bases; unmatched bases: 1. This CDR3 has 16 amino acids. This chain's CDR3 is CASSLAGGSNTGELFF. The CDR3 DNA reads TGCGCCAGCAGCTTGGCGGGAGGGTCGAACACCGGGGAGCTGTTTTTT.

In its sample, this clone was seen a few times. The chain is built from TRBV5-6 and TRBJ1-6; 9 bases agree with TRBD1. This CDR3 has 12 residues. The germline gives CDR1 SGHDT, CDR2 YYEEEE. With 3 bases clipped from V and 17 bases from J, the junction kept 6 bases outside the gene matches. The CDR3 nucleotides are TGTGCCAGCAGCTGGGGGACAGGGAAGGTCCACTTT. Translating it yields CASSWGTGKVHF. Combining the CDR3 with reference TRBV5-6 and TRBJ1-6 gives the whole variable domain DAGVTQSPTHLIKTRGQQVTLRCSPKSGHDTVSWYQQALGQGPQFIFQYYEEEERQRGNFPDRFSGHQFPNYSSELNVNALLLGDSALYLCASSWGTGKVHFGNGTRLTVT.

The chain combines TRBV9 with TRBJ2-2, with 7 bases aligning to TRBD2. Germline values: CDR1 SGDLS, CDR2 YYNGEE. V was pared by 0 bases and J by 1 base, with 3 bases of the junction left unmatched. This CDR3 has 16 amino acids. As DNA, the CDR3 is TGTGCCAGCAGCGTAGCGGGGAGGGAGAACACCGGGGAGCTGTTTTTT. Translation gives CASSVAGRENTGELFF.

This clone was counted between two and nine times. Within the sample, other DNA sequences also encode this same CDR3. This chain uses TRBV4-1 with TRBJ2-6, with no clear D. The V gene lost 1 base and the J gene lost 1 base, with 8 bases spanning the gap. The CDR3 totals 16 residues. Germline-derived CDR1 and CDR2 are MGHRA and YSYEKL. CDR3 coding DNA: TGCGCCAGCAGCCAAGTGGCAGGATCTGGGGCCAACGTCCTGACTTTC. Translating gives CASSQVAGSGANVLTF.

This clone has just a few counts. CDR3 loop: CASSIISVNTEAFF. The CDR3 DNA reads TGTGCCAGTAGTATCATCTCAGTGAACACTGAAGCTTTCTTT. This sequence joins TRBV19 and TRBJ1-1; D unresolved. Germline V CDR1 and CDR2: LNHDA, SQIVND (reference sequence). This CDR3 has 14 amino acids. Trimming left V 3 bases short and J 0 bases short, with 8 bases between.

J is TRBJ2-2 and V is TRBV27, with a tentative D call TRBD2 (6 bases). CDR1 and CDR2 (germline): MNHEY, SMNVEV (reference sequence). The CDR3 is made up of 16 amino acids. The V end was cut by 4 bases, the J end by 0 bases, with 12 bases between. In nucleotides, the CDR3 is TGTGCCAGCAGTTGGTTGGCGGGGCCGAACACCGGGGAGCTGTTTTTT. Translating gives CASSWLAGPNTGELFF.

This clone was counted only a few times. CDR3 sequence (DNA): TGTGCCAGCAGGGCTCAGGGGGGTACTGAAGCTTTCTTT. It specifies CASRAQGGTEAFF. The rearrangement links TRBV6-5 to TRBJ1-1, with 7 bases identical to TRBD1. Germline CDR1 is MNHEY and CDR2 is SVGAGI. Trimming removed 6 bases from V and 5 bases from J; junction bases left unmatched: 6. This CDR3 spans 13 amino acids.

This clone was seen once. The V gene is TRBV30, the J gene TRBJ2-1; D is perhaps TRBD1 (6 bases). Germline CDR1 GTSNPN, CDR2 SVGIG (reference sequence). CDR3 size: 14 residues. Trimming took 5 bases from V and 0 from J, leaving 11 bases between them. DNA for the CDR3: TGTGCCTGGGATGGACAGAGCTCCTACAATGAGCAGTTCTTC. Its protein product is CAWDGQSSYNEQFF.

The rearrangement links TRBV5-6 to TRBJ2-1; TRBD2 matches at 8 bases. The CDR3 is 17 amino acids. Germline values: CDR1 SGHDT, CDR2 YYEEEE. V shed 4 bases and J 4 bases; nucleotides not matched to a gene: 13. CDR3 nucleotides: TGTGCCAGCAGCCGGGCCCGGAGCGGGGGAACTTACAATGAGCAGTTCTTC. This codes for CASSRARSGGTYNEQFF.

The J gene is TRBJ1-2, the V gene TRBV2, with 7 bases identical to TRBD1. Germline values: CDR1 SNHLY, CDR2 FYNNEI. The CDR3 consists of 14 residues. With 5 bases clipped from V and 7 bases from J, the junction kept 10 bases outside the gene matches. This CDR3 is CASSTRQGRGGYTF. The CDR3 bases are TGTGCCAGCAGTACCCGACAGGGTCGGGGTGGCTACACCTTC.

The rearrangement uses TRBV11-3 and TRBJ2-7; 8 bases are shared with TRBD1. CDR3 length: 15 amino acids. Trimming cost V 6 bases and J 3 bases; bases outside gene matches: 10. Germline loops: CDR1 SGHNT, CDR2 YENEEA. As DNA, the CDR3 is TGTGCCAGCAGTACCGGGACAGGCATTTTCTACGAGCAGTACTTC. This codes for CASSTGTGIFYEQYF.

This rearrangement joins TRBV6-5 to TRBJ1-3; the match to TRBD1 covers 7 bases. V shed 0 bases and J 2 bases; nucleotides not matched to a gene: 4. Looked up from germline, CDR1 is MNHEY and CDR2 is SVGAGI. The CDR3 sequence is 16 residues long. In nucleotides, the CDR3 is TGTGCCAGCAGTTACTCTGACAGGGCAGCTGGAAACACCATATATTTT. This gives the protein CASSYSDRAAGNTIYF.